Listed here are 21 T cell receptor beta chains from one sample, sequenced in a study of shared clonotypes between healthy human individuals. Produced via immunoSEQ multiplex PCR; TCRdb's table is partial and in-frame only. The table records 2,500,000 or so clones, over 85% of them present only once. The sample was naive CD4+ T cells sorted from blood. The subset: CD45RA+ positively selected. The receptors derive from a man aged 18 to 30 in good health.

The V call is TRBV30, the J call TRBJ2-1; 10 nucleotides match TRBD2. J lost 7 bases, V lost 3 bases, and 9 bases had no gene match. This CDR3 has 15 amino acids. Germline V gene lookup returns CDR1 GTSNPN and CDR2 SVGIG (reference sequence). The CDR3 region has the DNA TGTGCCTGGAGCGCCGGGACTAGCGCTTTAAATGAGCAGTTCTTC. Its translation: CAWSAGTSALNEQFF.

V and J are TRBV7-9 and TRBJ2-3; D is undetermined. The CDR3 is 14 residues long. Trimming left V 3 bases short and J 2 bases short, with 9 bases between. Looked up from germline, CDR1 is SEHNR and CDR2 is FQNEAQ (reference sequence). This CDR3 is CASSFVQDTDTQYF. The CDR3 coding sequence is TGTGCCAGCAGCTTTGTGCAGGACACAGATACGCAGTATTTT.

The CDR3 coding sequence is TGTGCCAGCAGCCCCGGTGACAAGGGCATTCAGTACTTC. It yields the protein CASSPGDKGIQYF. J is TRBJ2-4 and V is TRBV5-5; D is unresolved. The CDR3 has 13 amino acids. Trimming took 4 bases from V and 9 from J, leaving 14 bases between them. Germline lookup yields CDR1 SGHKS and CDR2 YYEKEE (reference sequence).

In this sample, this clone turned up once. This rearrangement joins TRBV14 to TRBJ2-5, with a tentative D call TRBD1 (5 bases). The CDR3 has 13 residues. From germline, CDR1 is SGHDN and CDR2 FVKESK. The V end lost 4 bases, the J end lost 2 bases, and 8 bases lay between the germline ends. CDR3 residues: CASSPRQQETQYF. The CDR3 DNA reads TGTGCCAGCAGCCCCCGACAGCAAGAGACCCAGTACTTC.

With regard to this clone: Other DNA sequences of this sample code for an identical CDR3. This rearrangement joins TRBV5-1 to TRBJ1-1, with D maybe TRBD1 (6 bases). The CDR3 is 14 amino acids. Germline V gene lookup returns CDR1 SGHRS and CDR2 YFSETQ. V lost 2 bases and J 2 bases, leaving 10 bases between the germline ends. The DNA for the CDR3 is TGCGCCAGCAGCTTAGGGGGGGTCAACACTGAAGCTTTCTTT. The encoded protein is CASSLGGVNTEAFF.

With respect to this clone: The sample contains more than one DNA sequence encoding this CDR3. The CDR3 loop is CASSEQGPNSPLHF. Written as DNA, the CDR3 is TGTGCCAGCAGTGAGCAGGGCCCTAATTCACCCCTCCACTTT. This sequence joins TRBV2 and TRBJ1-6; TRBD1 might be the D (5 bases). The V end lost 3 bases, the J end lost 6 bases, and 9 bases lay between the germline ends. The CDR3 consists of 14 residues. The germline gives CDR1 SNHLY, CDR2 FYNNEI.

CDR3 coding DNA: TGCGCCAGCAGCTTGTCCCTAACAGGGTTTGGGGCCAACGTCCTGACTTTC. Encoded protein: CASSLSLTGFGANVLTF. The V and J genes are TRBV5-1 and TRBJ2-6; a weak D match, TRBD1 (6 bases). The germline gives CDR1 SGHRS, CDR2 YFSETQ. With 1 base removed from V and 3 bases from J, the gap between germline ends came to 14 bases. This CDR3 has 17 amino acids.

V and J are TRBV5-1 and TRBJ1-4; 7 nucleotides match TRBD1. The germline gives CDR1 SGHRS, CDR2 YFSETQ. The V segment lost 1 base and the J segment 3 bases; nucleotides outside the gene matches: 3. The CDR3 contains 15 residues. The CDR3 DNA sequence: TGCGCCAGCAGCTTGTCAGGGGGGGCTAATGAAAAACTGTTTTTT. Residues: CASSLSGGANEKLFF.

V gene TRBV29-1 combines with J gene TRBJ1-1; no clear D gene. V shed 6 bases and J shed 5 bases, with 16 bases lying between them. Germline loops: CDR1 SQVTM, CDR2 ANQGSEA. This CDR3 region has 13 residues. Written as DNA, the CDR3 is TGCAGCGTCGCCCTCGGGGTAGGGACTGAAGCTTTCTTT. Protein product: CSVALGVGTEAFF. Variable domain in full (rest from reference TRBV29-1 and TRBJ1-1): SAVISQKPSRDICQRGTSLTIQCQVDSQVTMMFWYRQQPGQSLTLIATANQGSEATYESGFVIDKFPISRPNLTFSTLTVSNMSPEDSSIYLCSVALGVGTEAFFGQGTRLTVV.

The chain is built from TRBV4-3 and TRBJ2-7; tentatively, D is TRBD1 (6 bases). Per germline, CDR1 LGHNA and CDR2 YSLEER. The CDR3 is made up of 17 amino acids. Deletions cut 3 bases from V and 4 bases from J, with 22 bases between. CDR3 in amino acids: CASSHPLGAQGGYEQYF. The CDR3 region has the DNA TGCGCCAGCAGCCATCCCCTAGGAGCGCAAGGGGGATACGAGCAGTACTTC.

On this clone itself: Germline is not matched at one junction end, which may reflect a read error. The rearrangement links TRBV7-7 to TRBJ2-7; TRBD1 aligns across 9 bases. CDR3 size: 14 residues. CDR1 and CDR2 (germline): SSHAT, FNYEAQ (reference sequence). The CDR3 sequence is CASSRTGVGDEQYF. CDR3 nucleotides: TGTGCTAGCAGCAGGACAGGGGTAGGAGACGAGCAGTACTTC. Together with reference TRBV7-7 and TRBJ2-7, the CDR3 gives the full variable domain: GAGVSQSPRYKVTKRGQDVTLRCDPISSHATLYWYQQALGQGPEFLTYFNYEAQPDKSGLPSDRFSAERPEGSISTLTIQRTEQRDSAMYRCASSRTGVGDEQYFGPGTRLTVT.

The chain couples TRBV12-5 to TRBJ2-3, with D unclear. Trimming took off 4 bases at V and 0 bases at J, with 8 bases between the two ends. In germline, CDR1 is LGHNT, CDR2 FRNRAP. The CDR3 runs 14 residues. The CDR3 DNA reads TGTGCTAGTGGTTGGGCAACGAGCACAGATACGCAGTATTTT. Translation gives CASGWATSTDTQYF.

This chain uses TRBV7-2 with TRBJ2-2, with 7 bases fitting TRBD2. The CDR3 extends over 17 amino acids. Germline V CDR1 and CDR2: SGHTA, FQGNSA. J lost 4 bases, V lost 4 bases, and 12 bases had no gene match. The CDR3 DNA reads as TGTGCCAGCAGCTCAAATACCGGGGGGTCAACCACCGGGGAGCTGTTTTTT. Protein: CASSSNTGGSTTGELFF.

The V gene is TRBV9, the J gene TRBJ2-5, with 9 positions matching TRBD2. Looked up from germline, CDR1 is SGDLS and CDR2 is YYNGEE. The V and J ends lost 4 bases and 4 bases, in that order; junction bases with no gene match: 8. This CDR3 comprises 15 residues. The CDR3 sequence is CASSPRLAEIETQYF. The CDR3 DNA sequence: TGTGCCAGCAGCCCAAGACTAGCGGAAATAGAGACCCAGTACTTC.

V gene TRBV20-1 combines with J gene TRBJ2-7; D call uncertain. Trimming removed 5 bases at V and 3 bases at J, with 5 bases between. CDR3 length equals 10 residues. Germline V gene lookup returns CDR1 DFQATT and CDR2 SNEGSKA (reference sequence). CDR3 sequence: CSAHDYEQYF. CDR3 in DNA: TGCAGTGCTCATGACTACGAGCAGTACTTC.

The chain employs TRBV7-6 and TRBJ2-2, with 9 bases lining up with TRBD1. This CDR3 spans 14 amino acids. V lost 5 bases, J lost 3 bases, and 1 base stayed unmatched. Per the germline V gene, CDR1 is SGHVS and CDR2 is FNYEAQ. CDR3 nucleotides: TGTGCCAGCAGCGGGACAGGGCACACCGGGGAGCTGTTTTTT. Translating gives CASSGTGHTGELFF.

The chain uses TRBV19 and TRBJ1-2; D gene unclear. Germline CDR1 LNHDA, CDR2 SQIVND (reference sequence). The V end lost 7 bases, the J end lost 2 bases, and 11 bases lay between the germline ends. The CDR3 is made up of 13 amino acids. The CDR3 DNA reads TGTGCCAGTAACCCGGGTCAAAACTATGGCTACACCTTC. The encoded protein is CASNPGQNYGYTF.

This chain links TRBV30 with TRBJ1-3; D might be TRBD1 (6 bases). V was trimmed by 4 bases and J by 1 base, leaving 8 bases between them. Germline V lookup: CDR1 GTSNPN, CDR2 SVGIG (reference sequence). The CDR3 contains 13 residues. CDR3: CAWTGASGNTIYF. The CDR3, as DNA: TGTGCCTGGACAGGGGCTTCTGGAAACACCATATATTTT.

The rearrangement joins TRBV5-4 to TRBJ2-7; possible D gene TRBD1, 5 bases. Trimming removed 9 bases at V and 0 bases at J, with 16 bases between. In germline, CDR1 is SGHNT, CDR2 YYREEE (reference sequence). CDR3 size: 14 residues. The CDR3 spells CATHRYGSSYEQYF. Here the CDR3 DNA reads TGTGCCACCCACAGGTACGGTTCCTCCTACGAGCAGTACTTC.

This rearrangement joins TRBV4-1 to TRBJ1-1; 7 bases map to TRBD1. V dropped 4 bases and J dropped 8; count of bases not matched to a gene: 10. This CDR3 is built from 14 residues. Germline values: CDR1 MGHRA, CDR2 YSYEKL. The CDR3, as DNA: TGCGCCAGCAGCCCCGGAGGAGGGGGCCAAGAAGCTTTCTTT. As protein: CASSPGGGGQEAFF.

The rearrangement uses TRBV5-1 and TRBJ2-2; D is unresolved. Germline CDR1 and CDR2: SGHRS and YFSETQ. V lost 0 bases to trimming and J lost 2 bases, with 11 bases between them. The CDR3 has 16 residues. The CDR3 protein is CASSLVATLNTGELFF. DNA for the CDR3: TGCGCCAGCAGCTTGGTTGCAACCCTAAACACCGGGGAGCTGTTTTTT.